Each of the 18 T cell receptor beta chains below was sequenced from the same sample in a study of blood T cells in healthy people across ages. Using a J-beta primer mix together with a sample-barcoded 5' primer, a second PCR was run for about 6 to 11 cycles. TCRdb re-analysed the 5' RACE reads in MiXCR, keeping a single row per CDR3 protein. Of roughly 2 million distinct CDR3 sequences listed, around 50% are singletons. Material for sequencing was blood. Receptor source: a middle-aged woman in good health.

This clonotype was recorded once. This chain connects TRBV12-3 or TRBV12-4 to TRBJ1-2, with TRBD1 identical over 7 bases. The J segment lost 7 bases and the V segment lost 5 bases, leaving 10 bases of the junction unmatched. This CDR3 is 14 amino acids long. The CDR3 sequence: CASSPDRASTGYTF. The CDR3 DNA reads TGTGCCAGCAGTCCCGACAGGGCCAGCACTGGCTACACCTTC.

This chain uses TRBV4-3 with TRBJ1-2; 7 bases align to TRBD1. V dropped 7 bases and J dropped 6; count of bases not matched to a gene: 14. The CDR3 covers 15 residues. In germline, CDR1 is LGHNA, CDR2 YSLEER. The CDR3 sequence is CASKWEGASSDGYTF. CDR3 sequence (DNA): TGCGCCAGCAAGTGGGAGGGGGCGTCTTCGGATGGCTACACCTTC.

This rearrangement joins TRBV4-2 to TRBJ2-6; D gene ambiguous. Germline CDR1 and CDR2: LGHNA and YNFKEQ. There are 22 residues in the CDR3. Trimming cost V 0 bases and J 0 bases, with 24 bases left between them. The CDR3 here is CASSQDSGSLMARRSGANVLTF. CDR3 DNA: TGTGCCAGCAGCCAAGATTCGGGCAGTCTAATGGCTAGGCGCTCTGGGGCCAACGTCCTGACTTTC.

The gene calls are TRBV29-1 and TRBJ2-5; maybe TRBD2 (5 bases). Germline lookup yields CDR1 SQVTM and CDR2 ANQGSEA. The CDR3 extends over 11 amino acids. CDR3: CTTYEGETQYF. The CDR3 DNA reads TGCACCACCTATGAGGGAGAGACCCAGTACTTC. The whole variable domain, filled in from reference TRBV29-1 and TRBJ2-5, reads SAVISQKPSRDICQRGTSLTIQCQVDSQVTMMFWYRQQPGQSLTLIATANQGSEATYESGFVIDKFPISRPNLTFSTLTVSNMSPEDSSIYLCTTYEGETQYFGPGTRLLVL.

This clonotype has only a few counts. The rearrangement joins TRBV28 to TRBJ1-2; 8 positions agree with TRBD1. With 6 bases clipped from V and 1 base from J, the junction kept 10 bases outside the gene matches. The CDR3 totals 16 residues. Per the germline V gene, CDR1 is MDHEN and CDR2 is SYDVKM. The CDR3 is CASRPHGTGDNYGYTF. The DNA of the CDR3 is TGTGCCAGCAGACCCCACGGGACAGGTGATAACTATGGCTACACCTTC.

The chain carries TRBV12-5 and TRBJ2-3, with D possibly matching TRBD2 (6 bases). V was trimmed by 0 bases and J by 4 bases, leaving 14 bases between them. The CDR3 runs to 16 residues. CDR1 LGHNT and CDR2 FRNRAP come from the germline V gene. The CDR3 loop reads CASGLVLGGRSDTQYF. Written as DNA, the CDR3 is TGTGCTAGTGGTTTGGTACTGGGAGGAAGGTCAGATACGCAGTATTTT.

This clonotype appeared a single time. For the CDR3, the DNA is TGTGCCAGCAGTTCAACAGGGTCACCGTTCTTC. It yields the protein CASSSTGSPFF. The rearrangement joins TRBV28 to TRBJ2-1; tentative D call: TRBD1 (6 bases). Germline CDR1 and CDR2: MDHEN and SYDVKM. V gave up 4 bases and J gave up 15 bases, with 13 bases separating them. This CDR3 is 11 amino acids long.

CDR3 sequence: CASSLRYSGQGTNEQFF. The CDR3, as DNA: TGTGCCAGCAGCTTACGGTACTCGGGACAGGGGACGAATGAGCAGTTCTTC. The rearrangement joins TRBV7-2 to TRBJ2-1; 10 positions match TRBD1. With 2 bases clipped from V and 7 bases from J, the junction kept 11 bases outside the gene matches. CDR1 SGHTA and CDR2 FQGNSA come from the germline V gene. The CDR3 is made up of 17 amino acids.

This clonotype was counted a few times. The rearrangement uses TRBV7-9 and TRBJ1-4, with D hard to call. The CDR3 contains 15 residues. CDR1 is SEHNR and CDR2 is FQNEAQ in the germline V gene (reference sequence). Trimming took 3 bases from V and 3 from J, leaving 11 bases between them. The CDR3 DNA is TGTGCCAGCAGCTTTGACGGCTCGGCTAATGAAAAACTGTTTTTT. Its protein is CASSFDGSANEKLFF.

Only a few counts were recorded for this clonotype. This chain uses TRBV4-1 with TRBJ2-5; D uncertain. The CDR3 runs 13 residues. V was clipped by 1 base and J by 5 bases, with 8 bases between them. Germline CDR1 MGHRA, CDR2 YSYEKL. CDR3 coding DNA: TGCGCCAGCAGCCAAGCCCAACTCGAGACCCAGTACTTC. Residues: CASSQAQLETQYF.

The V gene is TRBV4-2, the J gene TRBJ2-3; 7 bases align to TRBD1. Germline assignment: CDR1 LGHNA and CDR2 YNFKEQ. The CDR3 loop spans 16 amino acids. The ends lost 3 bases at V and 4 bases at J; junction bases unmatched: 10. CDR3 protein: CASSQKQGSQADTQYF. The CDR3, as DNA: TGTGCCAGCAGCCAGAAACAGGGGAGCCAAGCAGATACGCAGTATTTT.

The chain carries TRBV18 and TRBJ1-1; 10 nucleotides match TRBD1. V shed 2 bases, J shed 11 bases, and the junction held 5 bases outside the gene matches. This CDR3 region has 13 residues. The germline V gene has CDR1 KGHSH and CDR2 LQKENI. The CDR3: CASSPETGGDAFF. The CDR3 DNA reads TGTGCCAGCTCACCAGAGACAGGGGGCGATGCTTTCTTT.

The V and J genes are TRBV4-2 and TRBJ2-7, with 10 bases identical to TRBD2. This CDR3 is built from 16 residues. The V gene end was trimmed by 0 bases and the J gene end by 3 bases; junction bases not matched to a gene: 5. Germline V CDR1 and CDR2: LGHNA, YNFKEQ. In DNA, the CDR3 is TGTGCCAGCAGCCAAGACCGGACTAGCGGAAGCTACGAGCAGTACTTC. It translates to CASSQDRTSGSYEQYF.

The rearrangement links TRBV5-1 to TRBJ1-6; possibly TRBD1 for D (6 bases). The CDR3 extends over 16 amino acids. Trimming removed 4 bases at V and 5 bases at J, with 16 bases between. The germline gives CDR1 SGHRS, CDR2 YFSETQ. The CDR3 region has the DNA TGCGCCAGCAGCCACCTCCCGGGACAAAATAATTCACCCCTCCACTTT. It is translated as CASSHLPGQNNSPLHF.

The chain couples TRBV3-1 to TRBJ2-3; TRBD2 matches 10 bases. The CDR3 has 15 amino acids. V trimming: 8 bases; J trimming: 5 bases; junction bases outside the gene matches: 10. Per the germline V gene, CDR1 is LGHDT and CDR2 is YNNKEL (reference sequence). The CDR3 sequence is CASRRSGGPKDTQYF. As DNA, the CDR3 is TGTGCCAGCCGACGTAGCGGGGGGCCTAAAGATACGCAGTATTTT.

In this sample, this clonotype turned up a few times. V gene TRBV14 combines with J gene TRBJ2-1, with a possible D match to TRBD2 (5 bases). The CDR3 is 16 amino acids. Trimming shortened V by 3 bases and J by 7 bases, and 19 bases separated the two germline ends. Looked up from germline, CDR1 is SGHDN and CDR2 is FVKESK. The CDR3, as DNA: TGTGCCAGCAGCCAGGCTGGTGGGGTGAGCGGAAATGAGCAGTTCTTC. This gives the protein CASSQAGGVSGNEQFF.

The chain combines TRBV5-6 with TRBJ2-7; D is ambiguous. The CDR3 consists of 13 residues. Between the trimmed V and J ends, which lost 2 bases and 9 bases, there was a span of 15 bases. Germline V CDR1 and CDR2: SGHDT, YYEEEE. Here the CDR3 reads CASSLPQSDRQYF. DNA of the CDR3: TGTGCCAGCAGCTTACCCCAATCAGATAGGCAGTACTTC.

V gene TRBV6-6 combines with J gene TRBJ1-4; TRBD1 matches at 8 bases. Per the germline V gene, CDR1 is MNHNY and CDR2 is SVGAGI (reference sequence). The CDR3 runs 17 residues. V was pared by 6 bases and J by 0 bases, with 9 bases of the junction left unmatched. The chain's CDR3 is CASSKSGTGTTNEKLFF. CDR3 bases: TGTGCCAGCAGCAAATCCGGGACAGGCACAACTAATGAAAAACTGTTTTTT.